The rows below give T cell receptor beta chains drawn from one sample of a study of blood T cell repertoires in COVID-19. The protocol was immunoSEQ multiplex PCR, while the TCRdb copy is restricted to in-frame clones and leaves out a portion. The table lists around 250,000 clones, approximately 85% of them singletons. The sequenced sample consisted of PBMCs or T cells enriched from blood (not recorded which). Every receptor here comes from a woman in her fifties or sixties with acute COVID-19. Both conserved end residues are part of each CDR3. D genes are given only for firm matches. Part of the rows lack a size; the others show once, few, many or a class for expanded clones.

J gene | D gene | clone size | V gene | CDR3 DNA | CDR3 protein
TRBJ2-7 | - | - | TRBV5-1 | TGCGCCAGCAGCTCGTCCCGGACAGAAAACGAGCAGTACTTC | CASSSSRTENEQYF
TRBJ1-2 | TRBD1 | - | TRBV9 | TGTGCCAGCAGCGAGCCCCGGGACAGGGATTTACCCACCTTC | CASSEPRDRDLPTF
TRBJ1-2 | - | - | TRBV2 | TGTGCCAGCAGGGACAGCCGGGACTATGGCTACACCTTC | CASRDSRDYGYTF
TRBJ1-1 | TRBD1 | few | TRBV6-5 | TGTGCCAGCAGTTCACAGGGGATGATGAACACTGAAGCTTTCTTT | CASSSQGMMNTEAFF
TRBJ1-6 | - | - | TRBV4-3 | TGCGCCAGCAGCGGACAGCCCTATAATTCACCCCTCCACTTT | CASSGQPYNSPLHF
TRBJ1-5 | - | - | TRBV19 | TGTGCCAGTAGTACCGTCCCGGAGCCCCAGCATTTT | CASSTVPEPQHF
TRBJ1-2 | - | - | TRBV18 | TGTGCCAGCTCACCTCAAGACAGAAACTATGGCTACACCTTC | CASSPQDRNYGYTF
TRBJ1-1 | - | - | TRBV7-9 | TGTGCCAGCAGCCCCCCCGAAGGGGACACTGAAGCTTTCTTT | CASSPPEGDTEAFF
TRBJ1-4 | TRBD1 | few | TRBV7-2 | TGTGCCAGCAGCTACCACAGGGGGATGAGTGAAAAACTGTTTTTT | CASSYHRGMSEKLFF
TRBJ2-7 | TRBD1 | - | TRBV4-2 | TGTGCCAGCAACCCCGGACAGGGGGCGTACCACGAGCAGTACTTC | CASNPGQGAYHEQYF